The 9 T cell receptor beta chains listed next were all sequenced from one sample in a study of T cell responses to AZD1222 COVID-19 vaccine (dated by TCRdb to 2020 to 2023). What this sample's time point label stands for: baseline before first vaccination. The library was prepared using the immunoSEQ multiplex PCR assay. In TCRdb, the immuneACCESS table is reduced to in-frame sequences with V and J assigned. These tables do not hold every clone; where another copy was compared, an unresolved V gene accounts for under half, and the others remain unexplained. The sample yields more than 250,000 clones; more than 85% were counted once. The ten largest clones add up to roughly 0.6% of the sample. Source: peripheral blood, taken on day 0 of AZD1222 vaccination. The receptors shown here come from an adult in good health.

CDR3 sequence reads: CASSRNSGSLDEQYF. Here the CDR3 DNA reads TGTGCCAGCAGCCGAAATAGCGGGAGCCTCGACGAGCAGTACTTC. The rearrangement links TRBV7-3 to TRBJ2-7; 9 positions agree with TRBD2. The CDR3 has 15 residues. Germline V gene lookup returns CDR1 SGHTA and CDR2 FQGTGA. The ends lost 5 bases at V and 5 bases at J; junction bases unmatched: 10.

J is TRBJ1-4 and V is TRBV6-6; D possibly corresponds to TRBD1 (6 bases). V lost 6 bases, J lost 7 bases, and 18 bases lay in between. The CDR3 totals 15 residues. Germline values: CDR1 MNHNY, CDR2 SVGAGI (reference sequence). As DNA, the CDR3 is TGTGCCAGCAGGGTCGGTCGGGGGGCTTTTGAAAAACTGTTTTTT. Translated: CASRVGRGAFEKLFF.

This chain joins TRBV7-3 and TRBJ2-1, with TRBD2 matching 8 bases. Germline values: CDR1 SGHTA, CDR2 FQGTGA. V lost 5 bases, J lost 10 bases, and 13 bases stayed unmatched. The CDR3 is 15 residues long. This CDR3 reads CASSNRGLAGEEQFF. CDR3 bases: TGTGCCAGCAGCAATCGTGGTCTAGCGGGTGAGGAGCAGTTCTTC.

V usage is TRBV4-3 and J usage is TRBJ1-2; D remains ambiguous. The CDR3 contains 13 residues. Germline-derived CDR1 and CDR2 are LGHNA and YSLEER. The V and J ends lost 1 base and 8 bases respectively, with 11 bases between them. CDR3 sequence reads: CASSQAGYSGYTF. DNA for the CDR3: TGCGCCAGCAGCCAAGCGGGTTACTCCGGCTACACCTTC.

The chain is built from TRBV27 and TRBJ2-5; 7 bases agree with TRBD2. V shed 4 bases and J 2 bases; nucleotides not matched to a gene: 7. CDR3 length: 15 residues. Germline values: CDR1 MNHEY, CDR2 SMNVEV (reference sequence). In nucleotides, the CDR3 is TGTGCCAGCAGTTCACTAGGGACTACTCAAGAGACCCAGTACTTC. Translation gives CASSSLGTTQETQYF.

The chain carries TRBV20-1 and TRBJ1-3; D is undetermined. V dropped 8 bases and J dropped 0 bases, with 5 bases sitting between them. Germline V lookup: CDR1 DFQATT, CDR2 SNEGSKA (reference sequence). CDR3 length: 11 residues. The CDR3, as DNA: TGCAGTTTGAGCTCTGGAAACACCATATATTTT. Its translation: CSLSSGNTIYF.

The rearrangement joins TRBV29-1 to TRBJ2-7; D is undetermined. Germline V gene data show CDR1 as SQVTM and CDR2 as ANQGSEA. The CDR3 consists of 11 residues. V lost 1 base and J 3 bases, leaving 4 bases between the germline ends. The CDR3 spells CSVEGNYEQYF. In DNA, the CDR3 is TGCAGCGTTGAAGGGAACTACGAGCAGTACTTC.

This clone came up once. Here the CDR3 DNA reads TGCGCCAGCAGCTTGCAGGTTTCCAGGGATGACTATGGCTACACCTTC. Its protein product is CASSLQVSRDDYGYTF. The chain carries TRBV5-1 and TRBJ1-2, with D possibly matching TRBD1 (5 bases). Germline loops: CDR1 SGHRS, CDR2 YFSETQ. The CDR3 covers 16 residues. Trimming cost V 1 base and J 3 bases, with 16 bases left between them.

This chain joins TRBV5-6 and TRBJ1-2; maybe TRBD1 (5 bases). CDR1 SGHDT and CDR2 YYEEEE come from the germline V gene. V lost 5 bases to trimming and J lost 4 bases, with 9 bases between them. The CDR3 sequence is 12 residues long. The CDR3 DNA reads TGTGCCAGCAGTGCGACAGCCTATGGCTACACCTTC. Residues: CASSATAYGYTF.